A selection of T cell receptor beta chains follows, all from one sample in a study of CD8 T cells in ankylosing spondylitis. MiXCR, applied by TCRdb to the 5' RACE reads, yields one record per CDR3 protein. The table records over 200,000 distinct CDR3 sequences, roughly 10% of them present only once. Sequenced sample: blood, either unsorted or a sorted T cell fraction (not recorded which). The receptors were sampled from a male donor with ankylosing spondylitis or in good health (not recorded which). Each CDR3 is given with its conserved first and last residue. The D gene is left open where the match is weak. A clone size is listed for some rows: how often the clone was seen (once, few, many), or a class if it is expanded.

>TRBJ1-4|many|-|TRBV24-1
TGTGCCACCAGTGCCGCGTCCGGGGCTGAAAAACTGTTTTTT
CATSAASGAEKLFF
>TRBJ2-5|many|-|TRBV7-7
TGTGCTAGCAGCTTACTAATGGGGGCTGGGGAGACCCAGTACTTC
CASSLLMGAGETQYF
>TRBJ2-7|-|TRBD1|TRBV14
TGTGCCAGCAGCCAAGGGACAGGGCTTTTTTACGAGCAGTACTTC
CASSQGTGLFYEQYF
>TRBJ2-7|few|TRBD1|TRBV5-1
TGCGCCAGCAGCTTGACAACAGGGGTTCTTTCCTACGAGCAGTACTTC
CASSLTTGVLSYEQYF
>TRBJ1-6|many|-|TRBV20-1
TGCAGTGCTAGAGAAAAGGGACCGGGACGCTCTAACTATAATTCACCCCTCCACTTT
CSAREKGPGRSNYNSPLHF
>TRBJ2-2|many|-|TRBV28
TGTGCCAGCACCAAAGGGGGAAATTTGAACACCGGGGAGCTGTTTTTT
CASTKGGNLNTGELFF
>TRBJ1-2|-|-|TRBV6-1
TGTGCCAGCAGTGAAGCGCAGGCGGGGGGCTATGGCTACACCTTC
CASSEAQAGGYGYTF
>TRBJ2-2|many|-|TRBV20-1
TGCAGTGCCCCGGGAGGCGGGGGCCTGACCGGGGAGCTGTTTTTT
CSAPGGGGLTGELFF
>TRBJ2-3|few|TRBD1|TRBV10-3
TGTGCCAGCCCTGAACAGGGGGCCCGCACAGATACGCAGTATTTT
CASPEQGARTDTQYF
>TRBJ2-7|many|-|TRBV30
TGTGCCTGGACGCGGAGCGGGACAGACGGCGAGCAGTACTTC
CAWTRSGTDGEQYF
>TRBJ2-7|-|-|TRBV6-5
TGTGCCAGCAGTTGGGTGGGGGGCTCCTACGAGCAGTACTTC
CASSWVGGSYEQYF
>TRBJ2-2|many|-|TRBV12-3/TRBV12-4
TGTGCCAGCAGCAGGACCGAAACGAACACCGGGGAGCTGTTTTTT
CASSRTETNTGELFF
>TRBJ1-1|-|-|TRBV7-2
TGTGCCAGCAGCCCAAGTCCGGAGCTTGAAGCTTTCTTT
CASSPSPELEAFF
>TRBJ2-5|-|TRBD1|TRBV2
TGTGCCAGCAGACTCACAGGGGGAGTAGAGACCCAGTACTTC
CASRLTGGVETQYF
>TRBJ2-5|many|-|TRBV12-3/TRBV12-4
TGTGCCAGCAGTTTTGGCCTAGCACAAGAGACCCAGTACTTC
CASSFGLAQETQYF
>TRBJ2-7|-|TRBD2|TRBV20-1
TGCAGTGCTAGAGATCGGGTCGGGGGACTAGCGGGCGAGCAGTACTTC
CSARDRVGGLAGEQYF
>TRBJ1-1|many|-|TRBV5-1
TGCGCCAGCAGCTTCTCAGGGGACACTGAAGCTTTCTTT
CASSFSGDTEAFF
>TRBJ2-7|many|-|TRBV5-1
TGCGCCAGCAGTTCTGGACAGGGAGGGGCCTACGAGCAGTACTTC
CASSSGQGGAYEQYF
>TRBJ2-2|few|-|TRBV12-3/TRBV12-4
TGTGCCAGCAGGTACAACGCCGGGGAGCTGTTTTTT
CASRYNAGELFF
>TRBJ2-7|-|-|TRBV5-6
TGTGCCAGCAGCTTGGGGCTCCGGGGACACGAGCAGTACTTC
CASSLGLRGHEQYF
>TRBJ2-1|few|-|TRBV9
TGTGCCAGCAGCGTCACTGGGGGGTGGAATGAGCAGTTCTTC
CASSVTGGWNEQFF
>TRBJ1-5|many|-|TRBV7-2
TGTGCCAGCAGCTTAGTCGATGGCCGAGATCAGCCCCAGCATTTT
CASSLVDGRDQPQHF
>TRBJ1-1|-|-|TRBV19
TGTGCCAGTAGTTCCGCAGGGATGGTCACTGAAGCTTTCTTT
CASSSAGMVTEAFF
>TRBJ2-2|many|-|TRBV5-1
TGCGCCAGCAGCTTGACCTCGTCGGAGCTGTTTTTT
CASSLTSSELFF
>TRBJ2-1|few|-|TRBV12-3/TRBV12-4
TGTGCCAGCAGTTTAATTCCAGGGGTTGAGCAGTTCTTC
CASSLIPGVEQFF
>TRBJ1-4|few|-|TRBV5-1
TGCGCCAGCAGACAGGAATCAACTAATGAAAAACTGTTTTTT
CASRQESTNEKLFF
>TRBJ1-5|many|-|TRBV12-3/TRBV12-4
TGTGCCAGCAGCCCTTCGGGGGGCAATCAGCCCCAGCATTTT
CASSPSGGNQPQHF
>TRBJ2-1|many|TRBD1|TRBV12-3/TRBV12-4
TGTGCCAGCAGTTTACTTCAGGGGGCTAATGAGCAGTTCTTC
CASSLLQGANEQFF
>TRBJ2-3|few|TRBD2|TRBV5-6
TGTGCCAGCAGCGTCGGGGGGGGAGACACAGATACGCAGTATTTT
CASSVGGGDTDTQYF
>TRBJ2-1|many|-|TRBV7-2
TGTGCCAGCAGCTTGGGGACGGAGAGATCGTCCTACAATGAGCAGTTCTTC
CASSLGTERSSYNEQFF
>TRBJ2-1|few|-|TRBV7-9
TGTGCCAGCAGCCGGGGTACGCAGGGATACAATGAGCAGTTCTTC
CASSRGTQGYNEQFF
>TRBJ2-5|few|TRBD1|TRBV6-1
TGTGCCAGCAGCGACAGGGGGAAACAAGAGACCCAGTACTTC
CASSDRGKQETQYF
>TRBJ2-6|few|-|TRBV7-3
TGTGCCAGCAGCTCCAGGCCGGGGGCCTCTGGGGCCAACGTCCTGACTTTC
CASSSRPGASGANVLTF
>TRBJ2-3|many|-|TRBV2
TGTGCCAGCAGCAGGGGCGGGGGTCGCACAGATACGCAGTATTTT
CASSRGGGRTDTQYF
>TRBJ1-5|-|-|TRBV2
TGTGCCAGCAGTGACAGCCAGTATAGCAATCAGCCCCAGCATTTT
CASSDSQYSNQPQHF
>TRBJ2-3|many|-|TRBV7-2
TGTGCCAGCAGCACGGACCCCACAGATACGCAGTATTTT
CASSTDPTDTQYF
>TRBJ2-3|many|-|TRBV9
TGTGCCAGCAGCGTAGCCGCAGTCCCGATGGATACGCAGTATTTT
CASSVAAVPMDTQYF
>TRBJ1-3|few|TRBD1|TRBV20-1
TGCAGTGCTAGGGGCCTTCTGGGCGGGGGGGACAGAGGAAACACCATATATTTT
CSARGLLGGGDRGNTIYF
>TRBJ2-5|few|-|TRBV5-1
TGCGCCAGCAGCTTGGAGGGTCCCACGGGAGAGACCCAGTACTTC
CASSLEGPTGETQYF
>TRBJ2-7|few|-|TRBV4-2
TGTGCCAGCAGCCAACGTTCGGGCGGGGGCTTTGGGGAGCAGTACTTC
CASSQRSGGGFGEQYF
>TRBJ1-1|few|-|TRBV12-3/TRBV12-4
TGTGCCAGCAGAACAGCGGGCCCGAGGGCCACTGAAGCTTTCTTT
CASRTAGPRATEAFF
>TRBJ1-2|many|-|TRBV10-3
TGTGCCATCAATGGGGAAAGAACACGCTACACCTTC
CAINGERTRYTF
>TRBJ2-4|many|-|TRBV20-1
TGCAGTGCTAGAGACGAGGCCAAAAACATTCAGTACTTC
CSARDEAKNIQYF
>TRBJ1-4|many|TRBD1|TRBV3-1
TGTGCCAGCAGCATGCGGACAGGGGGACTTGAAAAACTGTTTTTT
CASSMRTGGLEKLFF
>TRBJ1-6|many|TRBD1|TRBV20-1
TGCAGTGCTTATATACAGGGGGCCGATTCACCCCTCCACTTT
CSAYIQGADSPLHF
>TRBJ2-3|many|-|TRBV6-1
TGTGCCAGCAGTAGGGGGGGGCAAGGCACAGATACGCAGTATTTT
CASSRGGQGTDTQYF
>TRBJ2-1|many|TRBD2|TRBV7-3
TGTGCCAGCAGCTTAACCCCACTAGCGGGGGGGAATGAGCAGTTCTTC
CASSLTPLAGGNEQFF
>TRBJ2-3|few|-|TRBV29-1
TGCAGCGTACTAGACGTGGATACGCAGTATTTT
CSVLDVDTQYF
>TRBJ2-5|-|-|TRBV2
TGTGCCAGCAACATGCTCGGGACTCGCGAGACCCAGTACTTC
CASNMLGTRETQYF